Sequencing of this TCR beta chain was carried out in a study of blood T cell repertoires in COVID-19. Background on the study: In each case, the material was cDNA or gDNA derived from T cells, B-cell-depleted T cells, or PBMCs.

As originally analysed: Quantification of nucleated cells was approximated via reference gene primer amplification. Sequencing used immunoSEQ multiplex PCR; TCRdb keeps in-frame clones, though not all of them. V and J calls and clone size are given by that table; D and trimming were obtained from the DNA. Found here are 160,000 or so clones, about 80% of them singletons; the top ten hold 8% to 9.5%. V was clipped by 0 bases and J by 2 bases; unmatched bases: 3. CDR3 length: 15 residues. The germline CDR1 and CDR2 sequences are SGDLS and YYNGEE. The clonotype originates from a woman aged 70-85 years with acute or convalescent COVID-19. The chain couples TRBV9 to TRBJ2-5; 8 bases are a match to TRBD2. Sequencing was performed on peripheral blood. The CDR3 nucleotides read TGTGCCAGCAGCGTAGCGGGAGGGAAACAAGAGACCCAGTACTTC. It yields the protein CASSVAGGKQETQYF. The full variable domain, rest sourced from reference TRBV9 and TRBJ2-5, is DSGVTQTPKHLITATGQRVTLRCSPRSGDLSVYWYQQSLDQGLQFLIQYYNGEERAKGNILERFSAQQFPDLHSELNLSSLELGDSALYFCASSVAGGKQETQYFGPGTRLLVL.